Below, one T cell receptor (beta chain) is given with its context. The sample comes from a study of blood T cell repertoires in COVID-19. Original methodology: How many nucleated cells were present was estimated from reference gene primer amplification. Produced via immunoSEQ multiplex PCR; TCRdb's table is partial and in-frame only. V, J and clone size are those of that table, while D and trimming were read from the DNA. The sample shows around 200,000 clones, around 80% of them seen only once. CDR1 and CDR2 (germline): SGHTA, FQGNSA. There are 15 residues in the CDR3. The V and J ends lost 2 bases and 4 bases respectively, with 13 bases between them.

V and J are TRBV7-2 and TRBJ2-3, with a possible D match to TRBD2 (7 bases). The sequencing input was PBMCs or T cells enriched from blood (not recorded which). This TCR came from a woman in her forties with acute COVID-19. In DNA, the CDR3 is TGTGCCAGCAGCTTAAAAGCGGGACAAGCAGATACGCAGTATTTT. This gives the protein CASSLKAGQADTQYF.